This T cell receptor (beta chain) was captured in a study of T cell changes during pregnancy in multiple sclerosis. This table comes from immunoSEQ multiplex PCR, and its TCRdb copy is limited to in-frame clones, with some not included. The table shows 79,000 or so clones, with 75% to 90% occurring only once. Germline V gene data show CDR1 as LNHDA and CDR2 as SQIVND (reference sequence). The CDR3 has 15 residues. With V trimmed by 5 bases and J by 6 bases, 9 bases remained unmatched. This sequence originates from a female donor with multiple sclerosis, enrolled in a pregnancy study. The starting material was peripheral blood, obtained before pregnancy. The chain combines TRBV19 with TRBJ2-3; TRBD2 matches at 9 bases. Written as DNA, the CDR3 is TGTGCCAGTAGTCTTGGTAGCGGGGGTGTCGATACGCAGTATTTT. Amino acids: CASSLGSGGVDTQYF. Full variable domain (remainder filled in from reference TRBV19 and TRBJ2-3): DGGITQSPKYLFRKEGQNVTLSCEQNLNHDAMYWYRQDPGQGLRLIYYSQIVNDFQKGDIAEGYSVSREKKESFPLTVTSAQKNPTAFYLCASSLGSGGVDTQYFGPGTRLTVL.